This TCR beta chain was sequenced in a study of blood T cell repertoires in COVID-19. At the level of the study: Samples came from the United States, Italy and Spain, spanning acute and convalescent COVID-19. T cells, B-cell-depleted T cells, or PBMCs supplied cDNA or gDNA.

The V and J ends lost 2 bases and 8 bases respectively, with 10 bases between them. The germline gives CDR1 MNHEY, CDR2 SMNVEV (reference sequence). The CDR3 has 13 residues. Per the original methods: Amplification of reference gene primers provided the estimated nucleated cell counts. Sequenced by immunoSEQ multiplex PCR; TCRdb stores in-frame clones only, minus some. Clone size and V and J calls were adopted from that table, with D and trimming inferred from the DNA. The sample has 9,500 to 12,000 clones, about 85% seen once. The chain has TRBV27 and TRBJ2-1, with D unclear. The sequence was collected from a man aged 30 to 45 with active or convalescent COVID-19. Sequences were obtained from peripheral blood. The CDR3: CASSLRFSDEQFF. The CDR3 region has the DNA TGTGCCAGCAGTTTAAGGTTCAGCGATGAGCAGTTCTTC.